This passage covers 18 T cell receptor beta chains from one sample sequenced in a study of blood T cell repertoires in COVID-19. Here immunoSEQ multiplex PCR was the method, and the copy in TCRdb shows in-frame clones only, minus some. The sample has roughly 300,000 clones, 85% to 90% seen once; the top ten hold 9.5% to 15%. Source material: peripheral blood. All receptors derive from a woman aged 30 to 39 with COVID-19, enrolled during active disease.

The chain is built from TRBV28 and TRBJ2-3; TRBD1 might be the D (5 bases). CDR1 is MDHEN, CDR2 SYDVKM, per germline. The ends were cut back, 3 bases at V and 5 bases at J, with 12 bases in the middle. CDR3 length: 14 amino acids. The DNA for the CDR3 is TGTGCCAGCAGTTTGGGGCAGGACCAAGATACGCAGTATTTT. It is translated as CASSLGQDQDTQYF.

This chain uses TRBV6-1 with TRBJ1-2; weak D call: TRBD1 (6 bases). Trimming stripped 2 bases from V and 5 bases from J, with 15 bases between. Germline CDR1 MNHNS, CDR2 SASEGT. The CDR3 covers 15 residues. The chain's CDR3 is CASSERGAGQYGYTF. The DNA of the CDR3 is TGTGCCAGCAGTGAACGGGGGGCCGGGCAATATGGCTACACCTTC.

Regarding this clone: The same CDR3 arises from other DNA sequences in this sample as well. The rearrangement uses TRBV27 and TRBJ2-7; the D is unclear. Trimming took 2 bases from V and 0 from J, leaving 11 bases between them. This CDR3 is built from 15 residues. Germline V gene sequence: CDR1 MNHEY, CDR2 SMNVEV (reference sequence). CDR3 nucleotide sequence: TGTGCCAGCAGTTTACGGCCGGGTCGCTCCTACGAGCAGTACTTC. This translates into CASSLRPGRSYEQYF.

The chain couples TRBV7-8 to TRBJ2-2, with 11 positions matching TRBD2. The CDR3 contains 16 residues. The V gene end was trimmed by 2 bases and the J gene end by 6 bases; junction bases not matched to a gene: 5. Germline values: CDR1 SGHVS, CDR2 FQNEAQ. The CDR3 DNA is TGTGCCAGCAGCTTACTAGCGGGGGGAGTGGCCGGGGAGCTGTTTTTT. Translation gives CASSLLAGGVAGELFF.

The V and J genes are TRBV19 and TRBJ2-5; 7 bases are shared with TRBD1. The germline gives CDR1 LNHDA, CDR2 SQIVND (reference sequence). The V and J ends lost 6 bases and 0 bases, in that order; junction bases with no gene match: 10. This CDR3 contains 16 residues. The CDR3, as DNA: TGTGCCAGTAGCCCGCCAGGGACAGCTCACCAAGAGACCCAGTACTTC. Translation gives CASSPPGTAHQETQYF.

The chain's CDR3 is CASGTGGEKLFF. The CDR3 nucleotides read TGTGCCAGTGGGACAGGGGGCGAAAAACTGTTTTTT. V usage is TRBV12-3 or TRBV12-4 and J usage is TRBJ1-4; the match to TRBD1 covers 12 bases. The CDR3 is 12 amino acids. With V trimmed by 9 bases and J by 8 bases, 1 base remained unmatched.

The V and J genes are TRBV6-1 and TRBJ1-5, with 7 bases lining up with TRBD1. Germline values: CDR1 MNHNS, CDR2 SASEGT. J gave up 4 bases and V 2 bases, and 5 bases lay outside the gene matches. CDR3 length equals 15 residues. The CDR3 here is CASSERGQQNQPQHF. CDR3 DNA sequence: TGTGCCAGCAGTGAAAGGGGACAGCAGAATCAGCCCCAGCATTTT.

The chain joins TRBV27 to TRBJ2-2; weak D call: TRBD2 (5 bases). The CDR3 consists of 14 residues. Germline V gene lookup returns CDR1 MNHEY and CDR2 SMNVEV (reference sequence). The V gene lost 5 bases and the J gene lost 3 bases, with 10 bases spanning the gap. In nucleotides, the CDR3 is TGTGCCAGCAGTGGGCAGGACTACACCGGGGAGCTGTTTTTT. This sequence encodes CASSGQDYTGELFF.

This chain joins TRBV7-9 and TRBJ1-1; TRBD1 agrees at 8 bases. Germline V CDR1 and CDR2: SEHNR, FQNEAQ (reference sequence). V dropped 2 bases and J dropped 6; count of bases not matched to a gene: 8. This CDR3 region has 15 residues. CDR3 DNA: TGTGCCAGCAGCTTATGGACAGGGAGGGGTTCTGAAGCTTTCTTT. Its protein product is CASSLWTGRGSEAFF.

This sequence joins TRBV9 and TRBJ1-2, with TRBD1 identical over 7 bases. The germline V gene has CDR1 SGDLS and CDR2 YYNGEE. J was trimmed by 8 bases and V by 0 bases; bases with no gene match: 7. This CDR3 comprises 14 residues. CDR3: CASSVDLTGEGYTF. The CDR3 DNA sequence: TGTGCCAGCAGCGTAGATCTTACAGGGGAGGGCTACACCTTC.

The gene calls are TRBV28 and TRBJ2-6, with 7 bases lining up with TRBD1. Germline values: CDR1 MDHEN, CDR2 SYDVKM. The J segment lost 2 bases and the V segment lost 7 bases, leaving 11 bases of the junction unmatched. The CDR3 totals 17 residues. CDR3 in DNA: TGTGCCAGCACCTTCAGAGGGGGCTTTGCTGGGGCCAACGTCCTGACTTTC. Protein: CASTFRGGFAGANVLTF.

This CDR3 is CASSLAGGGELFF. CDR3 coding DNA: TGTGCCAGCAGCTTGGCGGGGGGCGGGGAGCTGTTTTTT. The chain uses TRBV5-6 and TRBJ2-2; 7 nucleotides align to TRBD2. This CDR3 has 13 residues. The V gene's germline CDR1 is SGHDT and CDR2 YYEEEE. V shed 0 bases and J 7 bases; nucleotides not matched to a gene: 0.

This CDR3 reads CASSGRGTGVGETQYF. The CDR3 DNA is TGTGCCAGCAGCGGCCGTGGGACAGGGGTTGGAGAGACCCAGTACTTC. The gene calls are TRBV9 and TRBJ2-5; 10 bases map to TRBD1. Germline CDR1 reads SGDLS; CDR2 reads YYNGEE. V lost 3 bases, J lost 4 bases, and 9 bases stayed unmatched. CDR3 length: 16 amino acids.

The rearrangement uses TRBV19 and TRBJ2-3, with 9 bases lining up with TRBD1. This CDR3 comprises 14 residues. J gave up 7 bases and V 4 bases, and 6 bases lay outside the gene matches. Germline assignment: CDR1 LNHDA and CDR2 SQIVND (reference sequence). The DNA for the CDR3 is TGTGCCAGTAGTACCTGGGACAGGGACTATACGCAGTATTTT. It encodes CASSTWDRDYTQYF.

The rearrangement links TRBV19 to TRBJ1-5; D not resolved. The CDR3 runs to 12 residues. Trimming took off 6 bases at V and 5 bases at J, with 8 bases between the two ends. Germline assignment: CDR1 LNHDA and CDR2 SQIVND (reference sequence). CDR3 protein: CASSLLDQPQHF. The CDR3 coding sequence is TGTGCCAGTAGCCTCCTTGATCAGCCCCAGCATTTT.

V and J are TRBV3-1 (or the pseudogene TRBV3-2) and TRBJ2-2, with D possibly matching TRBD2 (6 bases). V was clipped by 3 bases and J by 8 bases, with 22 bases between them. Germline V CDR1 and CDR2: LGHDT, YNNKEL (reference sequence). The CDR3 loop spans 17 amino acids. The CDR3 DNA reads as TGTGCCAGCAGCCAGGGACGCCTAACTAGCCCCCCAGGGGAGCTGTTTTTT. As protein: CASSQGRLTSPPGELFF.

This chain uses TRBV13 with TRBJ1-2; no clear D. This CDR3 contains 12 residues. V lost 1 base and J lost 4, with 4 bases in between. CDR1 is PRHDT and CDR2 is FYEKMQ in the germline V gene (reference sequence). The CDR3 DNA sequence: TGTGCCAGCAGCTTAGACGGCTATGGCTACACCTTC. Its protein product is CASSLDGYGYTF.

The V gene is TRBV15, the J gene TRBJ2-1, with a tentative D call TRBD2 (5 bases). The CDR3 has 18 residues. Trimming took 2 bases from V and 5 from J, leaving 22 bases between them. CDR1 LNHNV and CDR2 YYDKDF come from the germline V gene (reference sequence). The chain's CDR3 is CATSRPSLELGGNNEQFF. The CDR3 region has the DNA TGTGCCACCAGCAGACCTTCACTAGAACTAGGAGGCAACAATGAGCAGTTCTTC.